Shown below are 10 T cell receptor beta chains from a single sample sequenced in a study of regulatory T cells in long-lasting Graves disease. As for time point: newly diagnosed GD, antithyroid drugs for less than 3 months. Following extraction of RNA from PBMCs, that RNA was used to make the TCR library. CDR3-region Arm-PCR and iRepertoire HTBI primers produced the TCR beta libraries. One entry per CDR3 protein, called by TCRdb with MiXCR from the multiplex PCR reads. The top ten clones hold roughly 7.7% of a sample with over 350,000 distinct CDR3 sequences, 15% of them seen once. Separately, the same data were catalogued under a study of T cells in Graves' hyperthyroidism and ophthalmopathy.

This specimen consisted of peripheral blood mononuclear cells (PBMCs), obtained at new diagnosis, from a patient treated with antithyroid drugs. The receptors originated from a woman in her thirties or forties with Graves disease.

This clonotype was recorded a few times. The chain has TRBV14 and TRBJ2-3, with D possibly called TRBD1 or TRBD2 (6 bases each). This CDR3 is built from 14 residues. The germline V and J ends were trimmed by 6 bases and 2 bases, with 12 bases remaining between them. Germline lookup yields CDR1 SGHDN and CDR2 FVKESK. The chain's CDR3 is CASRQGGYTDTQYF. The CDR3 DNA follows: TGTGCCAGCAGACAGGGAGGTTACACAGATACGCAGTATTTT.

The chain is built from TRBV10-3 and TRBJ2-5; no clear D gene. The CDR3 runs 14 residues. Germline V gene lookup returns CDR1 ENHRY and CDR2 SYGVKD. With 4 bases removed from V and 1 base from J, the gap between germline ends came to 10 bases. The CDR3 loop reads CAISGVRSQETQYF. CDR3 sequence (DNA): TGTGCCATCAGTGGGGTGCGATCCCAAGAGACCCAGTACTTC.

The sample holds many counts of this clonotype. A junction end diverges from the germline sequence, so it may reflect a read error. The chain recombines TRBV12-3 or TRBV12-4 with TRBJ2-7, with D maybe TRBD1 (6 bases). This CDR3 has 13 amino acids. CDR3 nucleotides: TGCGACAGAGATCGGACAGCCGACTACGAGCAGTACTTC. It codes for CDRDRTADYEQYF.

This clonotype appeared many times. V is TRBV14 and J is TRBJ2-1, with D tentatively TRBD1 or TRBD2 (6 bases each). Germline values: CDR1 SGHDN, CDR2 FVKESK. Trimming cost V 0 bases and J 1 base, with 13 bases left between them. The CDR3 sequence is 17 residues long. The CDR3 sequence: CASSQDSGAGSYNEQFF. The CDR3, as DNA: TGTGCCAGCAGCCAAGATTCGGGGGCAGGGTCCTACAATGAGCAGTTCTTC.

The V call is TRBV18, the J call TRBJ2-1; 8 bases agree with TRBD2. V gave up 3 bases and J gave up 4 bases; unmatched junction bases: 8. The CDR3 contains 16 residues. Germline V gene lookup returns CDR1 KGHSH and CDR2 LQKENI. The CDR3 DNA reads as TGTGCCAGCTCACCGATGCGCACTAGCGGATACAATGAGCAGTTCTTC. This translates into CASSPMRTSGYNEQFF.

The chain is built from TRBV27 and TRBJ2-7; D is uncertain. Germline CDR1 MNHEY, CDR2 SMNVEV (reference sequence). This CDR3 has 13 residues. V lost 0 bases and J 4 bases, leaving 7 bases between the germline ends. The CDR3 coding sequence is TGTGCCAGCAGTTTATCGGGATTTTACGAGCAGTACTTC. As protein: CASSLSGFYEQYF.

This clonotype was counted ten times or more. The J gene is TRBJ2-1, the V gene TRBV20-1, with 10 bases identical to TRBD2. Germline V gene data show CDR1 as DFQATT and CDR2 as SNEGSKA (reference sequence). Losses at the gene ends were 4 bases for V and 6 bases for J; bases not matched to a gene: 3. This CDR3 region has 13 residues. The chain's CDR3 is CSATRTSGNEQFF. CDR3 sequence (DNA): TGCAGTGCTACTAGGACTAGCGGCAATGAGCAGTTCTTC.

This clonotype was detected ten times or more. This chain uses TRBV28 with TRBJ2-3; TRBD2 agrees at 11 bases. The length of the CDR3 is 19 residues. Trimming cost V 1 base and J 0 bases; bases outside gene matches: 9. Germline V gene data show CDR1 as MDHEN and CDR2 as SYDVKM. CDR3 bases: TGTGCCAGCAGTTTATTTGGCTGGACTAGCGGGTTCAGCACAGATACGCAGTATTTT. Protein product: CASSLFGWTSGFSTDTQYF.

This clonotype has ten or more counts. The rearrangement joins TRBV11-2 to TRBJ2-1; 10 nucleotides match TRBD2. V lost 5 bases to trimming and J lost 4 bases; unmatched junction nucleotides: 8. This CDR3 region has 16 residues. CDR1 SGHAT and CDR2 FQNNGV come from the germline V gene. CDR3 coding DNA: TGTGCCAGCAGCCAAATGGGACTAGCGAAATACAATGAGCAGTTCTTC. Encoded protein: CASSQMGLAKYNEQFF.

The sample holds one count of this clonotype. The CDR3 nucleotides are TGTGCCAGCAGTTTATCCGGGACAGGGGGTCACGAGCAGTACTTC. Translation gives CASSLSGTGGHEQYF. The rearrangement joins TRBV12-3 or TRBV12-4 to TRBJ2-7; TRBD1 aligns across 11 bases. The CDR3 has 15 amino acids. V trimming: 2 bases; J trimming: 5 bases; junction bases outside the gene matches: 5.